A selection of T cell receptor beta chains follows, all from one sample in a study of blood T cell repertoires in COVID-19. Using immunoSEQ multiplex PCR, the repertoire was profiled, and TCRdb retains in-frame clones only, with some absent. The sample shows under 150,000 clones, over 80% of them seen only once. Sequencing used peripheral blood. The receptors shown here come from a man aged 45-65 years with active COVID-19. Each CDR3 is given with its conserved first and last residue. A D gene is named only where the DNA matches it firmly. Only part of the rows carry a size: once, few, many, or a class if the clone is expanded.

d_gene,len,v_gene,j_gene,abundance,CDR3nt,CDR3aa
-,14,TRBV6-5,TRBJ1-1,few,TGTGCCAGCTCCGAGAGACAGCTGAACACTGAAGCTTTCTTT,CASSERQLNTEAFF
TRBD2,16,TRBV24-1,TRBJ2-3,-,TGTGCCACCAGTGAGGGGACTAGCGGACTCACAGATACGCAGTATTTT,CATSEGTSGLTDTQYF
TRBD1,13,TRBV5-1,TRBJ1-2,-,TGCGCCAGCAGCCAATGGACAGGGGGCGGCTACACCTTC,CASSQWTGGGYTF
TRBD1,15,TRBV7-6,TRBJ1-1,-,TGTGCCAGCAGCTCGATGGGACAGCTGAACACTGAAGCTTTCTTT,CASSSMGQLNTEAFF
TRBD1,14,TRBV7-9,TRBJ2-5,-,TGTGCCAGCAGCTTAGGACAGGGGCAAGAGACCCAGTACTTC,CASSLGQGQETQYF
-,16,TRBV21-1,TRBJ1-2,-,TGTGCCAGCAGCAAAAAGGGAGGACAGGGCAACTATGGCTACACCTTC,CASSKKGGQGNYGYTF
TRBD1,14,TRBV6-2/TRBV6-3,TRBJ1-2,few,TGTGCCAGCAGTTACTCGACAGGGGGCGAGGGCTACACCTTC,CASSYSTGGEGYTF
TRBD1,14,TRBV3-1/TRBV3-2,TRBJ1-6,-,TGTGCCAGCAGCCTCCGGGACAGAAATTCACCCCTCCACTTT,CASSLRDRNSPLHF
TRBD1,20,TRBV7-8,TRBJ1-2,-,TGTGCCAGCAGCTTACCCACGTACCGGGACAGGGGGCCCTACTACTATGGCTACACCTTC,CASSLPTYRDRGPYYYGYTF
-,16,TRBV5-1,TRBJ1-5,-,TGCGCCAGCAGCTTAGCCCCGGGAACCCCTAATCAGCCCCAGCATTTT,CASSLAPGTPNQPQHF
-,14,TRBV9,TRBJ2-5,-,TGTGCCAGCAGCTCTGGACAGTACCAAGAGACCCAGTACTTC,CASSSGQYQETQYF
-,13,TRBV19,TRBJ2-3,-,TGTGCCAGTAGTGCTCTGAGGGCAGATACGCAGTATTTT,CASSALRADTQYF